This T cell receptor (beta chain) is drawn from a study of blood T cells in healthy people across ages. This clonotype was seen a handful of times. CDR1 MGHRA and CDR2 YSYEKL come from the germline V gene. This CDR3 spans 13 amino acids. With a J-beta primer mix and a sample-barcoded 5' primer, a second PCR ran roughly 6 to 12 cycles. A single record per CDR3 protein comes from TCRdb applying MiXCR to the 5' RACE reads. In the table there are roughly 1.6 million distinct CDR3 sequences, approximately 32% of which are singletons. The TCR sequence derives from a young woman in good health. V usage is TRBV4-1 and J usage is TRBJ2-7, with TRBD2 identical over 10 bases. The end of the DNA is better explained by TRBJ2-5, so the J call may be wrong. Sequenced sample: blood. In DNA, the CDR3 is TGCGCCAGCAGCCAAAGACTAGCGGGGACCCAGTACTTC. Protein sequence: CASSQRLAGTQYF.